This TCR beta chain originates from a study of response to subunit inactivated influenza vaccine. Trimming stripped 3 bases from V and 0 bases from J, with 15 bases between. CDR3 length: 16 amino acids. Broader study findings: New T cells are recruited in small numbers by each seasonal influenza vaccination, according to the authors' suggestion.

This clonotype was recorded at least ten times. What it recognizes is unknown. Via MiXCR, TCRdb re-called the RT-PCR reads, giving one row per CDR3 protein. The table includes approximately 480,000 distinct CDR3 sequences, approximately 11% detected once. The specimen was PBMCs from blood, collected more than 35 days after vaccination. This clonotype was obtained from a man aged 50 to 59 who received an inactivated influenza vaccine. The gene calls are TRBV12-3 or TRBV12-4 and TRBJ2-7, with no clear D. CDR3 loop: CASSFRAGTYSYEQYF. The CDR3 DNA sequence: TGTGCCAGCAGTTTTAGGGCCGGAACATACTCCTACGAGCAGTACTTC.